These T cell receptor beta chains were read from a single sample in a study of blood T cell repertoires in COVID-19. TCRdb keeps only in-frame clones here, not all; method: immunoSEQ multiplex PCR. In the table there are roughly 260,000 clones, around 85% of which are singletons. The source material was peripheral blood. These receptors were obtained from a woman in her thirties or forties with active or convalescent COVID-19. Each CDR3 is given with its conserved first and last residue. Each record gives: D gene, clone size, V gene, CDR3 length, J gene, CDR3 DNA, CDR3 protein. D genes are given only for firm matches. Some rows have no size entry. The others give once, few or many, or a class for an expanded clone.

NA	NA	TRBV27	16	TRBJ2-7	TGTGCCAGACAGATCCGAAAGGACATTAGGGCACGCGAGCAGTACTTC	CARQIRKDIRAREQYF
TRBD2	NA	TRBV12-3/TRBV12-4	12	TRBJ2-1	TGTGCCAGCAGTTTACTAGCGGGGGAGCAGTTCTTC	CASSLLAGEQFF
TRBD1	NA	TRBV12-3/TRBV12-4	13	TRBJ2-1	TGTGCCAGCAGATTCGACAGGGGAAGGCAGCAGTTCTTC	CASRFDRGRQQFF
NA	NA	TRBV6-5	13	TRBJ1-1	TGTGCCAGCAGCCTGGTGAGTGGCACTGAAGCTTTCTTT	CASSLVSGTEAFF
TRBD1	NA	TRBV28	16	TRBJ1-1	TGTGCCAGCAGTCCCTACCGACAGGGAAGGAACACTGAAGCTTTCTTT	CASSPYRQGRNTEAFF
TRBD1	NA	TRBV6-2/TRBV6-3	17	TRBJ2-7	TGTGCCAGCAGTACAACCAGTGGCCCGACAGGGGACTACGAGCAGTACTTC	CASSTTSGPTGDYEQYF
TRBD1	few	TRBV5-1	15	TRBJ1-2	TGCGCCAGCCGCGTAATTATGGGACAGACCGCCGGAGAGACCTTC	CASRVIMGQTAGETF
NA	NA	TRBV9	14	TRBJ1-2	TGTGCCAGCAGCGTAGGACAGAGCGGGTATGGCTACACCTTC	CASSVGQSGYGYTF
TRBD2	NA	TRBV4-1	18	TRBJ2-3	TGCGCCAGCAGCCAAGAGGGGTGGCAGCGGGGGGGCACAGATACGCAGTATTTT	CASSQEGWQRGGTDTQYF
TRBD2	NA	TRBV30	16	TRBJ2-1	TGTGCCTGGACCGGACTAGCGGGGAGCTCCTACAATGAGCAGTTCTTC	CAWTGLAGSSYNEQFF
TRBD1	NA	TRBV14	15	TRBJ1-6	TGTGCCAGCAGCCCATCCTTCGACAGGGCGTCACCCCTCCACTTT	CASSPSFDRASPLHF
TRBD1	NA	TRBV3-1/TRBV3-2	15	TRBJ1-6	TGTGCCAGCAGTCAGGACAGGGTTGGTAATTCACCCCTCCACTTT	CASSQDRVGNSPLHF
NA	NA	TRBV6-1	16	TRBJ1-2	TGTGCCAGCAGTGCCACGGGCCCCGGCGGGGACTATGGCTACACCTTC	CASSATGPGGDYGYTF
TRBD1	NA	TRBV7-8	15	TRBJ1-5	TGTGCCAGCAGAAAGGACAGGGGGAGCAATCAGCCCCAGCATTTT	CASRKDRGSNQPQHF
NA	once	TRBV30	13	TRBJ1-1	TGTGCCTGGAGTCGGTCAGGGGAGACTGAAGCTTTCTTT	CAWSRSGETEAFF
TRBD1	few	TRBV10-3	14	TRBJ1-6	TGTGCCATCAGCATAGACAGGGCAGGTGCACCCCTCCACTTT	CAISIDRAGAPLHF
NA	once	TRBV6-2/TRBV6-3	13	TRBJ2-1	TGTGCCAGCAGTTACTCATTCAACAATGAGCAGTTCTTC	CASSYSFNNEQFF
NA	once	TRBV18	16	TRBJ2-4	TGTGCCAGCTCACGGGAGACTAACCTAGCCAAAAACATTCAGTACTTC	CASSRETNLAKNIQYF
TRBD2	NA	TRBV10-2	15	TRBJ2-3	TGCGCCAGCAGATCACTAGCGGCGATCACAGATACGCAGTATTTT	CASRSLAAITDTQYF
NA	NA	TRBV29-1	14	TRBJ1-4	TGCAGCGTTGAAGAGGGCTCGCATTCGGAAAAACTGTTTTTT	CSVEEGSHSEKLFF
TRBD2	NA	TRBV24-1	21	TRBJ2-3	TGTGCCACCAGTGATCCCGCAGGGCGGGGGGGCCATGTGGGGTTCACAGATACGCAGTATTTT	CATSDPAGRGGHVGFTDTQYF
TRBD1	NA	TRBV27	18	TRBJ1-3	TGTGCCAGAGGCCCGGGGACAGGGGGAATCATGTCTGGAAACACCATATATTTT	CARGPGTGGIMSGNTIYF
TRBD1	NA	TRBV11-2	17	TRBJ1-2	TGTGCCAGCAGCTTAAGGGGAAGACAGGGCCCTAACTATGGCTACACCTTC	CASSLRGRQGPNYGYTF
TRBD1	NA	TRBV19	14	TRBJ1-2	TGTGCCAGTAGTATAGGCGACAGGGATCCTGGCTACACCTTC	CASSIGDRDPGYTF
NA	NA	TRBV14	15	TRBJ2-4	TGTGCCAGCAGCCCCCTTGTCGTAGCCAAAAACATTCAGTACTTC	CASSPLVVAKNIQYF
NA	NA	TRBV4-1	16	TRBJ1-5	TGCGCCAGCAGCCAAGGGGGGGGTTATAGCAATCAGCCCCAGCATTTT	CASSQGGGYSNQPQHF
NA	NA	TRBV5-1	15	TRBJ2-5	TGCGCCAGCAGTTCCCAGGGTGTGGCCCCGGGGGCCCAGTACTTC	CASSSQGVAPGAQYF
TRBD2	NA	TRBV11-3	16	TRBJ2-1	TGTGCCAGCAGCCCACGGAGGAGCGGGGGCCTAAATGAGCAGTTCTTC	CASSPRRSGGLNEQFF
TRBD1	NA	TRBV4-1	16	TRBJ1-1	TGCGCCAGCAGCCGCCGTCCCGGGACAGGGGGCTCTGAAGCTTTCTTT	CASSRRPGTGGSEAFF
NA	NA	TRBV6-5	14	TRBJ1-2	TGTGCCAGCAGTTACGTCGCGGCAGTAGAGGGCTACACCTTC	CASSYVAAVEGYTF
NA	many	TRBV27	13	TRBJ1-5	TGTGCCAGCAGTAATCAGACAAATCAGCCCCAGCATTTT	CASSNQTNQPQHF
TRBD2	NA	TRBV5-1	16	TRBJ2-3	TGCGCCAGCAGCTTGGACACTAGCGGTAGCACAGATACGCAGTATTTT	CASSLDTSGSTDTQYF
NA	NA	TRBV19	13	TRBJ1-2	TGTGCCAGTAGAATTCAGGGAGGCTATGGCTACACCTTC	CASRIQGGYGYTF
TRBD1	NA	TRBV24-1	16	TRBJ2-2	TGTGCCACCAGTGATTTCACAGGGGCAAACACCGGGGAGCTGTTTTTT	CATSDFTGANTGELFF
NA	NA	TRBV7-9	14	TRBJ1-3	TGTGCCAGCAGCCCGCGAGGACTGGTGGACACCATATATTTT	CASSPRGLVDTIYF
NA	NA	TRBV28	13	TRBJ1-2	TGTGCCAGCAGCAGGGAGGGTCTGTATGGCTACACCTTC	CASSREGLYGYTF
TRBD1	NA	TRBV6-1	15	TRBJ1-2	TGTGCCAGCAGTGAAGTTTCCACAGGGGGATATGGCTACACCTTC	CASSEVSTGGYGYTF
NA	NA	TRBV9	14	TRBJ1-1	TGTGCCAGCAGCGTAGGCCAGGAAAACACTGAAGCTTTCTTT	CASSVGQENTEAFF
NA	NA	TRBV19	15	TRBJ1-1	TGTGCCAGTAGTATGAGGGGGTATGGGAACACTGAAGCTTTCTTT	CASSMRGYGNTEAFF
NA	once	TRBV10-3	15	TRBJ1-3	TGTGCCATCAGCTTCGGGACTGACTCTGGAAACACCATATATTTT	CAISFGTDSGNTIYF
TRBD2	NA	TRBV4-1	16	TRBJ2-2	TGCGCCAGCCAACCCGCGGGGGGCCCAAACACCGGGGAGCTGTTTTTT	CASQPAGGPNTGELFF
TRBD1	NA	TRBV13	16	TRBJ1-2	TGTGCCAGCAGCTTATCCCAGGGGGCCGGACACTATGGCTACACCTTC	CASSLSQGAGHYGYTF
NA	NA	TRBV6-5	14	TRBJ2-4	TGTGCCAGCAGTCCCCCGGTAGCCAAAAACATTCAGTACTTC	CASSPPVAKNIQYF
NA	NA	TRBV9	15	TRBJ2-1	TGTGCCAGCACCCTCGGAGTTAGCTCCTACAATGAGCAGTTCTTC	CASTLGVSSYNEQFF
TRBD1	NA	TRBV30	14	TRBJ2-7	TGTGCCTGGGCTCCGGGACAGGGGACGGGCGAGCAGTACTTC	CAWAPGQGTGEQYF
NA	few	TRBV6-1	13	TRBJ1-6	TGTGCCAGCAGTGAAAGGGGTGGACAGTTCCTCCACTTT	CASSERGGQFLHF
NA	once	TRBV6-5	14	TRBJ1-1	TGTGCCAGCACCGGCTTAGGGGTTTTATCTGAAGCTTTCTTT	CASTGLGVLSEAFF
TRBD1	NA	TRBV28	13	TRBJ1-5	TGTGCCAGCACTACAGGGGCGGGTCAGCCCCAGCATTTT	CASTTGAGQPQHF